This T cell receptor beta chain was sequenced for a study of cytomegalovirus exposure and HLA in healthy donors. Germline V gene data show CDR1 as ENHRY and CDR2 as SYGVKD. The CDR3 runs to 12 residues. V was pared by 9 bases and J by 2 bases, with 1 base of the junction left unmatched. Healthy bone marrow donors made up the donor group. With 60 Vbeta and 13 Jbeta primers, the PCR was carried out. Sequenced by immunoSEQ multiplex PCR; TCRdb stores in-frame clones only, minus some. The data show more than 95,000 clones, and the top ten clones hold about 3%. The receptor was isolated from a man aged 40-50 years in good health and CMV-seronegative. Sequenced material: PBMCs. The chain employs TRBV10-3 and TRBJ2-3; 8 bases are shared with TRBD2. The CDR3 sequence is CAIAGDTDTQYF. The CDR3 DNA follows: TGTGCCATAGCGGGGGACACAGATACGCAGTATTTT.